This is a list of T cell receptor beta chains from one sample in a study of regulatory T cells in long-lasting Graves disease. In TCRdb, the multiplex PCR reads were re-called with MiXCR into one record per CDR3 protein. Found here are 400,000 to 500,000 distinct CDR3 sequences, about 17% of them singletons; the top ten hold about 10%. The same specimen was also included in a second study, on T cells in Graves' hyperthyroidism and ophthalmopathy.

The sequenced sample was peripheral blood mononuclear cells (PBMCs), obtained at new diagnosis, from a patient treated with antithyroid drugs. Receptors were obtained from a woman in her twenties or thirties with Graves disease. Each CDR3 is given with its conserved first and last residue. The D gene is left open where the match is weak. Size values are once, few and many counts, or a class for expanded clones, and some rows have none.

>TRBJ2-5|TRBD1|many|TRBV18
CASSRGTGGKETQYF
TGTGCCAGCTCAAGAGGGACAGGGGGCAAAGAGACCCAGTACTTC
>TRBJ2-7|TRBD2|many|TRBV6-2/TRBV6-3
CASSTGGSFYEQYF
TGTGCCAGCAGTACAGGCGGGAGTTTCTACGAGCAGTACTTC
>TRBJ2-2|.|many|TRBV5-1
CASSRGQGTGELFF
TGCGCCAGCAGCAGGGGTCAGGGGACCGGGGAGCTGTTTTTT
>TRBJ2-7|.|many|TRBV3-1
CASSRNRNYEQYF
TGTGCCAGCAGCCGTAACAGGAACTACGAGCAGTACTTC
>TRBJ2-2|.|many|TRBV6-1
CASSEITVNTGELFF
TGTGCCAGCAGTGAAATAACAGTGAACACCGGGGAGCTGTTTTTT
>TRBJ1-2|.|many|TRBV30
CAWSPPGHGYTF
TGTGCCTGGAGTCCCCCAGGACATGGCTACACCTTC
>TRBJ1-2|TRBD1|many|TRBV5-5
CASRDRGKGYGYTF
TGTGCCAGCAGGGACAGGGGGAAAGGCTATGGCTACACCTTC
>TRBJ1-4|.|many|TRBV6-2/TRBV6-3
CASRYSGTSVGRMFF
TGTGCCAGCCGCTATTCCGGGACCTCTGTGGGTAGGATGTTTTTT
>TRBJ2-7|.|many|TRBV28
CASSSSDGTYEQYF
TGTGCCAGCAGTTCCTCGGACGGAACCTACGAGCAGTACTTC
>TRBJ2-7|TRBD1|many|TRBV7-2
CASSLVTGVTYEQYF
TGTGCCAGCAGCTTAGTAACAGGGGTGACCTACGAGCAGTACTTC
>TRBJ1-4|.|few|TRBV19
CASSIAEKLFF
TGTGCCAGTAGTATTGCTGAAAAACTGTTTTTT
>TRBJ2-5|.|few|TRBV13
CASSLPRNNPGKLGETQYF
TGTGCCAGCAGTTTACCTAGGAACAACCCCGGAAAACTTGGGGAGACCCAGTACTTC
>TRBJ2-7|TRBD2|many|TRBV20-1
CSAGGGVRYEQYF
TGCAGTGCCGGCGGGGGGGTACGGTACGAGCAGTACTTC
>TRBJ1-2|.|many|TRBV6-5
CASSYSGTWGGYTF
TGTGCCAGCAGTTACTCCGGAACCTGGGGTGGCTACACCTTC
>TRBJ1-1|.|many|TRBV20-1
CSSNGVGTEAFF
TGCAGCTCCAATGGAGTGGGCACTGAAGCTTTCTTT
>TRBJ2-1|TRBD2|many|TRBV20-1
CSARGLGLAGGQNYNEQFF
TGCAGTGCTAGAGGTCTTGGGCTAGCGGGAGGGCAAAACTACAATGAGCAGTTCTTC
>TRBJ2-7|TRBD2|many|TRBV28
CASSHGLAGVYEQYF
TGTGCCAGCAGTCACGGACTAGCGGGAGTCTACGAGCAGTACTTC
>TRBJ2-2|.|.|TRBV7-6
CASSQEVVGDTGELFF
TGTGCCAGCAGCCAGGAGGTAGTTGGTGACACCGGGGAGCTGTTTTTT
>TRBJ2-3|.|many|TRBV27
CASSDVVYTDTQYF
TGTGCCAGCAGTGATGTTGTCTACACAGATACGCAGTATTTT
>TRBJ2-3|TRBD2|many|TRBV11-2
CASSLRLAGAGTDTQYF
TGTGCCAGCAGCTTACGGCTAGCGGGAGCTGGCACAGATACGCAGTATTTT
>TRBJ2-7|TRBD1|.|TRBV28
CASSLAGQGMYEQYF
TGTGCCAGCAGTTTGGCCGGACAGGGTATGTACGAGCAGTACTTC
>TRBJ2-2|TRBD1|.|TRBV20-1
CSARPGTGGTYTGELFF
TGCAGTGCGCGTCCCGGGACAGGGGGCACGTACACCGGGGAGCTGTTTTTT
>TRBJ2-7|TRBD2|many|TRBV6-1
CAISSGRGEQYF
TGTGCCATTTCTAGCGGGAGGGGAGAGCAGTACTTC
>TRBJ2-7|.|many|TRBV30
CAWSVVSYEQYF
TGTGCCTGGAGTGTGGTCTCCTACGAGCAGTACTTC
>TRBJ2-3|.|few|TRBV4-3
CASSQDRGRRAASTDTQYF
TGCGCCAGCAGCCAAGATCGTGGGAGAAGAGCCGCTAGCACAGATACGCAGTATTTT
>TRBJ2-7|TRBD1|once|TRBV5-4
CASSLQGANYEPYF
TGTGCCAGCAGTTTACAGGGGGCGAACTACGAGCCGTACTTC
>TRBJ1-4|TRBD1|many|TRBV10-3
CAISEGTVATNEKLFF
TGTGCCATCAGTGAAGGGACAGTAGCAACTAATGAAAAACTGTTTTTT
>TRBJ2-1|.|.|TRBV5-1
CASSPGGSYEQFF
TGCGCCAGCAGCCCAGGTGGCTCCTACGAGCAGTTCTTC
>TRBJ2-5|.|many|TRBV7-8
CASSSPNRGPRWAQYF
TGTGCCAGCAGCTCACCCAATAGGGGACCAAGATGGGCCCAGTACTTC
>TRBJ2-3|.|few|TRBV6-2/TRBV6-3
CASSESATDTQYF
TGTGCCAGCAGTGAGTCCGCCACAGATACGCAGTATTTT
>TRBJ2-1|TRBD2|many|TRBV29-1
CSVDRRESAEQFF
TGCAGCGTTGATCGGCGGGAGAGTGCTGAGCAGTTCTTC
>TRBJ2-1|TRBD2|.|TRBV20-1
CSSLAGGYNEQFF
TGCAGTTCCCTAGCGGGGGGTTACAATGAGCAGTTCTTC
>TRBJ2-1|TRBD1|many|TRBV28
CASSRRDRGKYEQFF
TGTGCCAGCAGTCGCAGGGACAGGGGAAAGTATGAGCAGTTCTTC
>TRBJ2-7|.|many|TRBV28
CASRQEMGPYEQYF
TGTGCCAGCAGACAAGAAATGGGACCCTACGAGCAGTACTTC
>TRBJ1-1|.|many|TRBV10-3
CAISVTGMDTEAFF
TGTGCCATCAGTGTTACAGGGATGGACACTGAAGCTTTCTTT
>TRBJ2-7|.|few|TRBV5-1
CASSTTTESYEQYF
TGCGCCAGCAGCACCACGACAGAATCCTACGAGCAGTACTTC
>TRBJ2-1|.|few|TRBV19
CASSIMQGYEQFF
TGTGCCAGTAGTATAATGCAGGGATATGAGCAGTTCTTC
>TRBJ2-2|.|many|TRBV14
CASSQQPQGVTGELFF
TGTGCCAGCAGCCAGCAGCCTCAGGGTGTCACCGGGGAGCTGTTTTTT
>TRBJ1-2|TRBD1|.|TRBV28
CASSFVGQGLSDGYTF
TGTGCCAGCAGTTTTGTCGGACAGGGGCTTTCGGATGGCTACACCTTC
>TRBJ2-7|.|many|TRBV2
CASTTENYEQYF
TGTGCCAGCACGACGGAGAACTACGAGCAGTACTTC
>TRBJ2-1|TRBD2|.|TRBV6-2/TRBV6-3
CASRTSGRPNNEQFF
TGTGCCAGCAGAACTAGCGGGAGGCCCAACAATGAGCAGTTCTTC
>TRBJ2-1|TRBD2|many|TRBV6-1
CASSGLAGAGGEQFF
TGTGCCAGCAGCGGACTAGCGGGAGCGGGCGGTGAGCAGTTCTTC